This T cell receptor beta chain was found in a study of blood T cell repertoires in COVID-19. On the study more broadly: T cells, B-cell-depleted T cells, or PBMCs provided the cDNA or gDNA that served as material.

Germline V gives CDR1 LGHDT, CDR2 YNNKEL (reference sequence). The J segment lost 0 bases and the V segment lost 1 base, leaving 4 bases of the junction unmatched. This CDR3 has 16 residues. Sequencing used immunoSEQ multiplex PCR; TCRdb keeps in-frame clones, though not all of them. This table has under 250,000 clones, around 85% appearing once. The rearrangement links TRBV3-1 (or the pseudogene TRBV3-2) to TRBJ2-7; 9 nucleotides agree with TRBD1. The specimen was peripheral blood. This TCR was recovered from an elderly woman with acute or convalescent COVID-19. CDR3 residues: CASSQGRTGASYEQYF. As DNA, the CDR3 is TGTGCCAGCAGCCAAGGACGGACAGGGGCCTCCTACGAGCAGTACTTC.